This T cell receptor beta chain was observed in a study of cytomegalovirus exposure and HLA in healthy donors. Study summary: The same platform was used for the roughly 130 validation repertoires and the approximately 700 first-cohort repertoires, a later analysis reported. Broader study findings: Among TCR beta chains, those listed as cytomegalovirus-associated numbered over 150. Specificity of a few CMV-associated chains for CMV antigens was verified in vitro.

A word on this clone: What it binds is unknown.

Assay: immunoSEQ multiplex PCR; the TCRdb copy retains only in-frame clones and omits some. Of 100,000 to 150,000 clones in the sample, roughly nine tenths were seen once. Among the 120 subjects of the validation cohort, separate from the 666-subject first cohort, were the donors. Germline values: CDR1 SGHTA, CDR2 FQGNSA. The CDR3 extends over 14 amino acids. After removal of 5 bases from V and 10 bases from J, the junction contained 8 bases not matched to a gene. This chain connects TRBV7-2 to TRBJ2-1; 10 bases match TRBD1. The clonotype comes from a woman aged 18-29 years in good health and CMV-seronegative. Input material: PBMCs. The CDR3 DNA reads TGTGCCAGCAGCCCCGGACAGGGGGATCCCGAGCAGTTCTTC. Translation: CASSPGQGDPEQFF.